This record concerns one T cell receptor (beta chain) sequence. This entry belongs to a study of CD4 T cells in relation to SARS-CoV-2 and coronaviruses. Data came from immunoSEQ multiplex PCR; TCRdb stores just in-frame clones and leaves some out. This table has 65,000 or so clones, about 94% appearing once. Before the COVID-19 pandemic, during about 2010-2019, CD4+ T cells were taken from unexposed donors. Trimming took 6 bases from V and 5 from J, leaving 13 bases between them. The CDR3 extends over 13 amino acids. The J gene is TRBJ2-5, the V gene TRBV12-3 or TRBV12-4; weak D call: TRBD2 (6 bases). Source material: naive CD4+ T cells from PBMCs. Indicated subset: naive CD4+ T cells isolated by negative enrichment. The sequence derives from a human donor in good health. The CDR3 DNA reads TGTGCCAGCAGCTCCGGGACTGGTGAGACCCAGTACTTC. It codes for CASSSGTGETQYF.